Below, 18 T cell receptor beta chains from the same sample are listed, as sequenced in a study of cytomegalovirus exposure and HLA in healthy donors. Amplification used 60 Vbeta primers and 13 Jbeta primers. TCRdb keeps only in-frame clones here, not all; method: immunoSEQ multiplex PCR. The sample has around 100,000 clones, 60% to 85% seen once. Sequenced input: PBMCs. These receptors were taken from a female donor in good health and CMV-seropositive.

The chain uses TRBV30 and TRBJ2-7; 8 nucleotides match TRBD1. The CDR3 spans 14 residues. Germline V gene sequence: CDR1 GTSNPN, CDR2 SVGIG (reference sequence). V lost 3 bases, J lost 2 bases, and 6 bases stayed unmatched. The CDR3 coding sequence is TGTGCCTGGAGCAGGGACAGGCCTACCTACGAGCAGTACTTC. Its translation is CAWSRDRPTYEQYF.

The gene calls are TRBV28 and TRBJ1-4; D possibly corresponds to TRBD1 (6 bases). The germline V gene encodes CDR1 MDHEN and CDR2 SYDVKM. The ends were cut back, 4 bases at V and 5 bases at J, with 14 bases in the middle. CDR3 length: 15 amino acids. The CDR3 DNA sequence: TGTGCCAGCAGTTCAGACACAGGGAGAAATGAAAAACTGTTTTTT. It specifies CASSSDTGRNEKLFF.

The chain links TRBV19 to TRBJ1-1; 9 nucleotides align to TRBD1. Germline loops: CDR1 LNHDA, CDR2 SQIVND (reference sequence). The CDR3 contains 16 residues. V trimming: 1 base; J trimming: 2 bases; junction bases outside the gene matches: 5. CDR3 sequence: CASSIGVTGGNTEAFF. CDR3 nucleotides: TGTGCCAGTAGTATAGGGGTGACAGGGGGAAACACTGAAGCTTTCTTT.

This rearrangement joins TRBV19 to TRBJ2-5; 11 bases align to TRBD2. CDR3 length: 15 amino acids. With 7 bases clipped from V and 4 bases from J, the junction kept 8 bases outside the gene matches. CDR1 LNHDA and CDR2 SQIVND come from the germline V gene (reference sequence). The CDR3 region has the DNA TGTGCCAGTAATCTAGCGGGAGGTGGAATAGAGACCCAGTACTTC. The encoded protein is CASNLAGGGIETQYF.

The chain links TRBV7-9 to TRBJ2-7, with 7 bases that match TRBD2. V dropped 0 bases and J dropped 9; count of bases not matched to a gene: 17. The CDR3 has 17 amino acids. Looked up from germline, CDR1 is SEHNR and CDR2 is FQNEAQ (reference sequence). CDR3 DNA sequence: TGTGCCAGCAGCTTAGCTAGGGGACTAACTAGCGCGGCTGGGCAGTACTTC. Amino acid sequence: CASSLARGLTSAAGQYF.

The chain employs TRBV7-2 and TRBJ1-5; tentatively, D is TRBD1 (5 bases). Germline loops: CDR1 SGHTA, CDR2 FQGNSA. The V end was cut by 5 bases, the J end by 3 bases, with 14 bases between. This CDR3 is 15 amino acids long. CDR3 sequence reads: CASSPAQVLNQPQHF. CDR3 in DNA: TGTGCCAGCAGCCCTGCACAGGTCCTCAATCAGCCCCAGCATTTT.

This clone was observed a few times. The chain has TRBV6-1 and TRBJ1-3; maybe TRBD1 (5 bases). The CDR3 totals 15 residues. V lost 2 bases and J lost 0, with 8 bases in between. Germline lookup yields CDR1 MNHNS and CDR2 SASEGT. The CDR3 DNA reads as TGTGCCAGCAGTGAATCAGGGCCCTCTGGAAACACCATATATTTT. Protein: CASSESGPSGNTIYF.

This chain connects TRBV7-2 to TRBJ2-3, with 12 bases aligning to TRBD2. Trimming removed 3 bases from V and 6 bases from J; junction bases left unmatched: 10. The CDR3 extends over 17 amino acids. Per the germline V gene, CDR1 is SGHTA and CDR2 is FQGNSA. In nucleotides, the CDR3 is TGTGCCAGCAGCTTGATCGAACTAGCGGGGGGCCCCGATACGCAGTATTTT. It codes for CASSLIELAGGPDTQYF.

This chain uses TRBV9 with TRBJ2-3, with no clear D. Trimming shortened V by 3 bases and J by 12 bases, and 8 bases separated the two germline ends. Looked up from germline, CDR1 is SGDLS and CDR2 is YYNGEE. The CDR3 extends over 10 amino acids. The CDR3 nucleotides are TGTGCCAGCAGCGGGGCATCACAGTATTTT. Translating it yields CASSGASQYF.

The chain links TRBV7-6 to TRBJ2-5, with D possibly TRBD2 on 6 matching bases. The germline V and J ends were trimmed by 5 bases and 1 base, with 14 bases remaining between them. CDR1 is SGHVS and CDR2 is FNYEAQ in the germline V gene. This CDR3 contains 15 residues. CDR3 sequence: CASSRQLALQETQYF. CDR3 DNA: TGTGCCAGCAGCCGACAGCTAGCGCTCCAAGAGACCCAGTACTTC.

The gene calls are TRBV19 and TRBJ1-2; 8 bases map to TRBD1. Germline CDR1 LNHDA, CDR2 SQIVND (reference sequence). The CDR3 length is 13 residues. The junction had 6 bases not matched to a gene; V was cut back by 5 bases and J by 7 bases. The CDR3 coding sequence is TGTGCCAGTAGTGAGCAACAGGGGGTTGGCTACACCTTC. Translating gives CASSEQQGVGYTF. Based on the CDR3 plus reference TRBV19 and TRBJ1-2, the full variable domain is DGGITQSPKYLFRKEGQNVTLSCEQNLNHDAMYWYRQDPGQGLRLIYYSQIVNDFQKGDIAEGYSVSREKKESFPLTVTSAQKNPTAFYLCASSEQQGVGYTFGSGTRLTVV.

In its sample, this clone was seen a few times. This sequence joins TRBV15 and TRBJ2-3; no firm D call. CDR1 and CDR2 (germline): LNHNV, YYDKDF (reference sequence). CDR3 length equals 12 residues. V lost 0 bases to trimming and J lost 8 bases, with 6 bases between them. CDR3 loop: CATSRDLSTQYF. In DNA form, the CDR3 reads TGTGCCACCAGCAGAGATTTGAGTACGCAGTATTTT.

The chain links TRBV7-2 to TRBJ1-4, with D tentatively TRBD1 (6 bases). V was pared by 5 bases and J by 7 bases, with 23 bases between. Per the germline V gene, CDR1 is SGHTA and CDR2 is FQGNSA. The CDR3 has 17 amino acids. The CDR3: CASSPRPKGTTGEKLFF. The CDR3 DNA follows: TGTGCCAGCAGCCCAAGACCGAAGGGGACAACGGGTGAAAAACTGTTTTTT.

The sample holds one count of this clone. The chain couples TRBV5-1 to TRBJ2-3, with 9 bases lining up with TRBD2. The CDR3 is made up of 16 amino acids. Germline V gene sequence: CDR1 SGHRS, CDR2 YFSETQ. After removal of 7 bases from V and 0 bases from J, the junction contained 9 bases not matched to a gene. In nucleotides, the CDR3 is TGCGCCAGCGGATTGAGCGGGGGGTCTAGCACAGATACGCAGTATTTT. Translation: CASGLSGGSSTDTQYF. The complete variable domain, with remaining parts taken from reference TRBV5-1 and TRBJ2-3, reads KAGVTQTPRYLIKTRGQQVTLSCSPISGHRSVSWYQQTPGQGLQFLFEYFSETQRNKGNFPGRFSGRQFSNSRSEMNVSTLELGDSALYLCASGLSGGSSTDTQYFGPGTRLTVL.

The rearrangement uses TRBV5-1 and TRBJ1-2; maybe TRBD1 (5 bases). The CDR3 runs 15 residues. V lost 0 bases, J lost 3 bases, and 12 bases lay in between. CDR1 and CDR2 (germline): SGHRS, YFSETQ. The CDR3 DNA sequence: TGCGCCAGCAGCTTGGCCAGGACAACCGACTATGGCTACACCTTC. Its protein product is CASSLARTTDYGYTF.

This clone was observed once. V is TRBV30 and J is TRBJ2-7; D ambiguous. CDR1 is GTSNPN, CDR2 SVGIG, per germline (reference sequence). The CDR3 runs to 10 residues. Trimming took 0 bases from V and 6 from J, leaving 3 bases between them. As DNA, the CDR3 is TGTGCCTGGAGTGTCCGCGAGCAGTACTTC. As protein: CAWSVREQYF.

This chain uses TRBV9 with TRBJ2-2, with unresolved D. The CDR3 length is 14 residues. Germline CDR1 reads SGDLS; CDR2 reads YYNGEE. V was clipped by 4 bases and J by 6 bases, with 13 bases between them. In nucleotides, the CDR3 is TGTGCCAGCAGCCCGTACGACTGGGCCGGGGAGCTGTTTTTT. Protein product: CASSPYDWAGELFF.

This chain links TRBV27 with TRBJ1-6; 7 nucleotides match TRBD1. The CDR3 is 13 amino acids. The junction had 7 bases not matched to a gene; V was cut back by 5 bases and J by 12 bases. Looked up from germline, CDR1 is MNHEY and CDR2 is SMNVEV (reference sequence). The CDR3 coding sequence is TGTGCCAGCAGTCCGGACAGGTTAGGACCCCTCCACTTT. Translated: CASSPDRLGPLHF.